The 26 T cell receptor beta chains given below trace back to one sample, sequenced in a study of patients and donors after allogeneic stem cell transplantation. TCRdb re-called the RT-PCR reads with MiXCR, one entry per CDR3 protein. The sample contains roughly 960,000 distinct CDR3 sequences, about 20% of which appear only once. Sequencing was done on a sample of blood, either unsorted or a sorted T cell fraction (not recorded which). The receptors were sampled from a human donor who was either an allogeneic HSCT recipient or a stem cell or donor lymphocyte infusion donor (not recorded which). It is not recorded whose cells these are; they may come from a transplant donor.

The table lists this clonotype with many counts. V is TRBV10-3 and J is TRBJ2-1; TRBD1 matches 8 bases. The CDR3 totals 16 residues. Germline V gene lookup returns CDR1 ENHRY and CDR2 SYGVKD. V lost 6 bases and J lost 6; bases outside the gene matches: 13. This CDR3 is CAISETRTGKINEQFF. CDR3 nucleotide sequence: TGTGCCATCAGCGAAACTAGGACAGGGAAGATCAATGAGCAGTTCTTC.

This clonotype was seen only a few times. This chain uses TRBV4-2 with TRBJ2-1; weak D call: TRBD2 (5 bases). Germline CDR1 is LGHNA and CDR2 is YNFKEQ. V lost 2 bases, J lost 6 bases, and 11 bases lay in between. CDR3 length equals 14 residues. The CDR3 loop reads CASSQSRVLNEQFF. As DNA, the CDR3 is TGTGCCAGCAGCCAATCGCGGGTGCTCAATGAGCAGTTCTTC.

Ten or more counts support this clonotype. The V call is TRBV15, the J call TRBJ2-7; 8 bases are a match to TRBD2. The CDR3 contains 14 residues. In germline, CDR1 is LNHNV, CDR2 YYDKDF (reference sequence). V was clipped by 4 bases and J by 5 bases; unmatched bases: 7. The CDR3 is CATSKVAGWNEQYF. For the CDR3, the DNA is TGTGCCACCAGCAAAGTAGCGGGGTGGAACGAGCAGTACTTC.

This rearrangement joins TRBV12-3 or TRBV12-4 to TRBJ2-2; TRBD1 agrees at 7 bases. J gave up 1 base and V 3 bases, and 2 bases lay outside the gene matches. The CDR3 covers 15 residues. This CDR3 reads CASSFRQGNTGELFF. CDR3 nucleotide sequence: TGTGCCAGCAGTTTCCGACAGGGGAACACCGGGGAGCTGTTTTTT.

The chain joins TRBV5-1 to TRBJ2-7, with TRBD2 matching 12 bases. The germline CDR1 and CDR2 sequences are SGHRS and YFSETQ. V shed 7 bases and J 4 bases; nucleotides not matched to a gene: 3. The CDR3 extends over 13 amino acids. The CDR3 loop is CASPGTSGYEQYF. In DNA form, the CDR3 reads TGCGCCAGCCCCGGGACTAGCGGGTACGAGCAGTACTTC.

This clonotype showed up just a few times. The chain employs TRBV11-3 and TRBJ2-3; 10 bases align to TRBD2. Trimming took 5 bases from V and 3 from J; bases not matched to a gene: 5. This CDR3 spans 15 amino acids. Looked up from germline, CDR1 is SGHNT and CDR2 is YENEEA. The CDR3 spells CASSPGTSATDTQYF. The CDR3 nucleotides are TGTGCCAGCAGCCCAGGGACTAGCGCTACAGATACGCAGTATTTT. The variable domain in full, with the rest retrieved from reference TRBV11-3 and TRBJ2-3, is EAGVVQSPRYKIIEKKQPVAFWCNPISGHNTLYWYLQNLGQGPELLIRYENEEAVDDSQLPKDRFSAERLKGVDSTLKIQPAELGDSAVYLCASSPGTSATDTQYFGPGTRLTVL.

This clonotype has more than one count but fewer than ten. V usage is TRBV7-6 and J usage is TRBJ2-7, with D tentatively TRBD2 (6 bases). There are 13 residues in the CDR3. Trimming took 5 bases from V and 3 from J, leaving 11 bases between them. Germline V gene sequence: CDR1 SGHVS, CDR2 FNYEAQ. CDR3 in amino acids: CASSDGTFYEQYF. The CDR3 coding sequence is TGTGCCAGCAGCGACGGGACTTTCTACGAGCAGTACTTC.

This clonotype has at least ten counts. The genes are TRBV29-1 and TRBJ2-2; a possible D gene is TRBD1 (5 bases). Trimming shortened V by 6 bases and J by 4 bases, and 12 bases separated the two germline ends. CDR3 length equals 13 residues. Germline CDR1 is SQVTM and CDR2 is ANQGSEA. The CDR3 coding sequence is TGCAGCGTACTCGTACAGGTCACCGGGGAGCTGTTTTTT. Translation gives CSVLVQVTGELFF.

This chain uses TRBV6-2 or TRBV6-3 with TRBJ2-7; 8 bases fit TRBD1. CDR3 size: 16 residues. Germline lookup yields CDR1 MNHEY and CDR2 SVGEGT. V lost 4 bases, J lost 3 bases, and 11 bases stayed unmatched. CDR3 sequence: CASSSGRQGNLYEQYF. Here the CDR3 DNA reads TGTGCCAGCAGTTCCGGGAGACAGGGGAACCTCTACGAGCAGTACTTC.

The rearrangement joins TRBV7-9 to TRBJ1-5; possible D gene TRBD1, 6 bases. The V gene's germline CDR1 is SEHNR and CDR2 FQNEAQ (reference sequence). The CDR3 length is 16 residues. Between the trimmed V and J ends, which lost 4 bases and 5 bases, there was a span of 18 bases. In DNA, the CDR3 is TGTGCCAGCAGCTACACTACGGACAGCCAAGATCAGCCCCAGCATTTT. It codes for CASSYTTDSQDQPQHF.

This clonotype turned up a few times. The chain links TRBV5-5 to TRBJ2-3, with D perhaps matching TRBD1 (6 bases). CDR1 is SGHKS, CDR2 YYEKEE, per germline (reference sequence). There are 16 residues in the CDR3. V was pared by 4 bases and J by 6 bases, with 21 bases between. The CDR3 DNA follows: TGTGCCAGCAGCAAATCCGGGACACCAAAGGTCGATACGCAGTATTTT. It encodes CASSKSGTPKVDTQYF.

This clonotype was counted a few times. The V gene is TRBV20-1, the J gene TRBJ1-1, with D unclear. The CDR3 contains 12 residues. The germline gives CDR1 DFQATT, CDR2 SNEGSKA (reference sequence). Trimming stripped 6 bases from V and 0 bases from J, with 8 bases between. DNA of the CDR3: TGCAGTGCCCGGGAGATGAACACTGAAGCTTTCTTT. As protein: CSAREMNTEAFF.

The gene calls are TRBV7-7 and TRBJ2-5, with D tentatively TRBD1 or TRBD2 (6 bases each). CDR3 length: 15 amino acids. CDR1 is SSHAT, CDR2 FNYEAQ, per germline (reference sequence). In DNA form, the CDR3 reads TGTGCTAGCGGAGCGGGTACAGGGCTCCAAGAGACCCAGTACTTC. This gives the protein CASGAGTGLQETQYF.

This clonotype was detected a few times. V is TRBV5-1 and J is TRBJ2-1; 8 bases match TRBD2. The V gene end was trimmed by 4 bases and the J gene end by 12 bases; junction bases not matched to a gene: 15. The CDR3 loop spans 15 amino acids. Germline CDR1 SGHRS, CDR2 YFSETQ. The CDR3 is CASSRESGGPTAQFF. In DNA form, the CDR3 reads TGCGCCAGCAGCCGGGAGTCGGGGGGGCCCACCGCGCAGTTCTTC.

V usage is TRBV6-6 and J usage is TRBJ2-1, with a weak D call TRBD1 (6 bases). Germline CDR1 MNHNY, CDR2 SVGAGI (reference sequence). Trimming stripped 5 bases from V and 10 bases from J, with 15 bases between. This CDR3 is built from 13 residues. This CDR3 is CASSPWDILEQFF. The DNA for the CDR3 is TGTGCCAGCAGTCCCTGGGACATCCTAGAGCAGTTCTTC.

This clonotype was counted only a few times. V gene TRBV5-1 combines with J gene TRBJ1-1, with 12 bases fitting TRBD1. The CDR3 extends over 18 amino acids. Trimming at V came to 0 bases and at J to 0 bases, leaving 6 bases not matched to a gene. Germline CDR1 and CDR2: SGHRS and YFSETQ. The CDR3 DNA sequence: TGCGCCAGCAGCTTGGCCAGAGGGACAGGGGGCATGAACACTGAAGCTTTCTTT. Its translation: CASSLARGTGGMNTEAFF.

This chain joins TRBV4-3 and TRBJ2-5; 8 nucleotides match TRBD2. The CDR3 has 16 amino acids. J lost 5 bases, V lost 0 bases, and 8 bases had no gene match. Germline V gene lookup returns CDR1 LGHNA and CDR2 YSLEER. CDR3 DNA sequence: TGCGCCAGCAGCCAAGATACGGGGGGGCCGGTGGAGACCCAGTACTTC. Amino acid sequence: CASSQDTGGPVETQYF.

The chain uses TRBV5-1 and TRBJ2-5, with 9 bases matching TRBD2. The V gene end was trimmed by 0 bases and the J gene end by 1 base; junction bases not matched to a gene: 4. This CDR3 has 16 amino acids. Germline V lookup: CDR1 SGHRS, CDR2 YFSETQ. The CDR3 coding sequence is TGCGCCAGCAGCTTGGGGTTGACTAGCGGCCAAGAGACCCAGTACTTC. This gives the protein CASSLGLTSGQETQYF.

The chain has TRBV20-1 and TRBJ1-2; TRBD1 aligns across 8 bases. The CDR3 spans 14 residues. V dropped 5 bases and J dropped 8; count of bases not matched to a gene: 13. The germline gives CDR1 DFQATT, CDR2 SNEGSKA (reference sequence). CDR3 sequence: CSAQVAGGVGGYTF. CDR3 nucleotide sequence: TGCAGTGCTCAGGTCGCAGGGGGCGTGGGAGGCTACACCTTC.

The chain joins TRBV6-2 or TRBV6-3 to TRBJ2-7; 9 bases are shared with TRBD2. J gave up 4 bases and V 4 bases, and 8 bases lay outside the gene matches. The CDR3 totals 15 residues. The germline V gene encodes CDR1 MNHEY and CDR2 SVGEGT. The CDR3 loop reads CASSSPSGIWYEQYF. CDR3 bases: TGTGCCAGCAGTTCTCCTAGCGGGATCTGGTACGAGCAGTACTTC.

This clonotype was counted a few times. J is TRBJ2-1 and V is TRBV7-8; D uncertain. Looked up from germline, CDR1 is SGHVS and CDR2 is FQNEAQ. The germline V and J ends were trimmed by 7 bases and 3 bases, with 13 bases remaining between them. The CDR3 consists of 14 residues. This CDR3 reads CASTPGPYYNEQFF. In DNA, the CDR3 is TGTGCCAGCACCCCCGGGCCTTACTACAATGAGCAGTTCTTC.

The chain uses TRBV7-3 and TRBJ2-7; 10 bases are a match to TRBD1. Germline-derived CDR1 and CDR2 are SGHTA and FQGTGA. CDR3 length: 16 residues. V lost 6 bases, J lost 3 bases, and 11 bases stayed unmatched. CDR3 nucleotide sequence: TGTGCCAGCAGGTTTTCCCGGGACAGGGGAAACTACGAGCAGTACTTC. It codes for CASRFSRDRGNYEQYF. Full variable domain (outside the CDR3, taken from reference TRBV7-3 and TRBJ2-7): GAGVSQTPSNKVTEKGKYVELRCDPISGHTALYWYRQSLGQGPEFLIYFQGTGAADDSGLPNDRFFAVRPEGSVSTLKIQRTERGDSAVYLCASRFSRDRGNYEQYFGPGTRLTVT.

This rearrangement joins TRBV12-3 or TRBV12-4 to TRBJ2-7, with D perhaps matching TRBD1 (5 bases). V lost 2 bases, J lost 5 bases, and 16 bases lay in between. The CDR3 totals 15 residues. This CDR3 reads CASSLTGAKADEQYF. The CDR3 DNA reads TGTGCCAGCAGTTTAACTGGGGCGAAGGCTGACGAGCAGTACTTC.

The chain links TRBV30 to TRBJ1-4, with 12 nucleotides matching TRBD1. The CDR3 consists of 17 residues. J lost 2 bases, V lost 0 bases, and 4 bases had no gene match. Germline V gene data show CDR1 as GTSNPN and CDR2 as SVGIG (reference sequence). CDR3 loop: CAWSVRGQGATNEKLFF. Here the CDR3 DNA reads TGTGCCTGGAGTGTACGGGGACAGGGGGCTACTAATGAAAAACTGTTTTTT.

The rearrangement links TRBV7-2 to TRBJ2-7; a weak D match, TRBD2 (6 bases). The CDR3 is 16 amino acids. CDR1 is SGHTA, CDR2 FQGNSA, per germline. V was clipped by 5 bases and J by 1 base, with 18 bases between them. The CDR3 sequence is CASSPEGQIFSYEQYF. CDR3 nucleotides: TGTGCCAGCAGCCCGGAGGGCCAGATATTTTCCTACGAGCAGTACTTC. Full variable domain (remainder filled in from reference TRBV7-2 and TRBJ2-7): GAGVSQSPSNKVTEKGKDVELRCDPISGHTALYWYRQSLGQGLEFLIYFQGNSAPDKSGLPSDRFSAERTGGSVSTLTIQRTQQEDSAVYLCASSPEGQIFSYEQYFGPGTRLTVT.

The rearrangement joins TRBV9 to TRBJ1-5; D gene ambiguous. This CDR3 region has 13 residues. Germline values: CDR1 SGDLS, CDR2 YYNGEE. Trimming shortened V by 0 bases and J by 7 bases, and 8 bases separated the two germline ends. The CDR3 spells CASSVDPSQPQHF. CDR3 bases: TGTGCCAGCAGCGTAGACCCCAGCCAGCCCCAGCATTTT. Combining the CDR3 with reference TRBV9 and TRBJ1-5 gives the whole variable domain DSGVTQTPKHLITATGQRVTLRCSPRSGDLSVYWYQQSLDQGLQFLIQYYNGEERAKGNILERFSAQQFPDLHSELNLSSLELGDSALYFCASSVDPSQPQHFGDGTRLSIL.